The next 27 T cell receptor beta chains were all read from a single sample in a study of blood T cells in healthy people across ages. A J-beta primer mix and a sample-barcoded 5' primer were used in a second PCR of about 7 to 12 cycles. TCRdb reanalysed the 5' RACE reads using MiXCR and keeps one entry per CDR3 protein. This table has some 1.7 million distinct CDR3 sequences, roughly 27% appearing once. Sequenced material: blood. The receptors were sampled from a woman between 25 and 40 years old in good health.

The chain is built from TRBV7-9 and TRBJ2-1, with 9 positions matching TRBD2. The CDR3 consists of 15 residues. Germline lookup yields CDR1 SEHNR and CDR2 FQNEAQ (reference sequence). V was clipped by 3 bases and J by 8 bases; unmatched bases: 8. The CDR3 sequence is CASSLTGTSIDEQFF. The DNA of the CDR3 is TGTGCCAGCAGCTTGACCGGGACTAGCATCGATGAGCAGTTCTTC.

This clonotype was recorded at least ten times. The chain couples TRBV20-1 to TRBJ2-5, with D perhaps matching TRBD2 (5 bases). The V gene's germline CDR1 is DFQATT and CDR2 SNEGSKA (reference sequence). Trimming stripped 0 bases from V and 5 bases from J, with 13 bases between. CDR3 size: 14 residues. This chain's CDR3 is CSARDKRSGETQYF. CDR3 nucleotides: TGCAGTGCTAGAGATAAACGATCGGGGGAGACCCAGTACTTC.

The CDR3: CASSLNRGLVNEQFF. Written as DNA, the CDR3 is TGTGCCAGCAGCTTAAACAGGGGGCTCGTAAATGAGCAGTTCTTC. The chain is built from TRBV11-2 and TRBJ2-1; 9 bases map to TRBD1. The CDR3 consists of 15 residues. V shed 2 bases, J shed 7 bases, and the junction held 6 bases outside the gene matches. CDR1 and CDR2 from the germline V gene are SGHAT and FQNNGV.

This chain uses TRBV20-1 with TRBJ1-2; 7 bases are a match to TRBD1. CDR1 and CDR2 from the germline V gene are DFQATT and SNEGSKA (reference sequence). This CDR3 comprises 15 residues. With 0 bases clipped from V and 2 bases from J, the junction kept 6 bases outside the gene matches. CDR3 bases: TGCAGTGCTAGAGACCGAGACAGGGTCAACTATGGCTACACCTTC. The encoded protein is CSARDRDRVNYGYTF.

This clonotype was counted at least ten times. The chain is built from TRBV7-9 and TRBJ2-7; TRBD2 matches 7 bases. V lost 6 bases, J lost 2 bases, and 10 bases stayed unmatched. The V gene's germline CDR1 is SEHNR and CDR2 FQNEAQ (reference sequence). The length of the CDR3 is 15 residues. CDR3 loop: CASSPIAGHTYEQYF. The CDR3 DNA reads TGTGCCAGCAGTCCGATAGCGGGCCACACCTACGAGCAGTACTTC.

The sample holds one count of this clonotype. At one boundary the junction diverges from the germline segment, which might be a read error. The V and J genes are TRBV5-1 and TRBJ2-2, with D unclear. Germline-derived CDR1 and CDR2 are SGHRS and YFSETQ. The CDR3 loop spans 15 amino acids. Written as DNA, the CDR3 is TGCGCCGGCAGCTTGGTATCGTACGGGCCCGGGGAGCTGTTTTTT. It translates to CAGSLVSYGPGELFF. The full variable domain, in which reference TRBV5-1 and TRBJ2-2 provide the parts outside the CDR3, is KAGVTQTPRYLIKTRGQQVTLSCSPISGHRSVSWYQQTPGQGLQFLFEYFSETQRNKGNFPGRFSGRQFSNSRSEMNVSTLELGDSALYLCAGSLVSYGPGELFFGEGSRLTVL.

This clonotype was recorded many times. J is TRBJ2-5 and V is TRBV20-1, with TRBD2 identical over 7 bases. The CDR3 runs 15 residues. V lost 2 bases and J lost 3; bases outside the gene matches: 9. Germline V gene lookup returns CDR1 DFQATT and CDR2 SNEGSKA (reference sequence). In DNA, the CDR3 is TGCAGTGCTAGACTCCTAAGCGGGACCAAAGAGACCCAGTACTTC. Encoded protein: CSARLLSGTKETQYF.

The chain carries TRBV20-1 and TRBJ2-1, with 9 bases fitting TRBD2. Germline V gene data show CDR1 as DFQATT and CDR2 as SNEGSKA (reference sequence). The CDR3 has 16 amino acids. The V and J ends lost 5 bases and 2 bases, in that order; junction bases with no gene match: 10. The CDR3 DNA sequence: TGCAGTGCTCTTGCTGTAGCGGGAGATCCCTACAATGAGCAGTTCTTC. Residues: CSALAVAGDPYNEQFF.

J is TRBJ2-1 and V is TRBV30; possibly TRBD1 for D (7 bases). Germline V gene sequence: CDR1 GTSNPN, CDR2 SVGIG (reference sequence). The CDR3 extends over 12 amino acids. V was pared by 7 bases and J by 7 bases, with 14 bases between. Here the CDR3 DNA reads TGTGCCTTGAGGCCAGGGGGGAATGAGCAGTTCTTC. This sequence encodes CALRPGGNEQFF.

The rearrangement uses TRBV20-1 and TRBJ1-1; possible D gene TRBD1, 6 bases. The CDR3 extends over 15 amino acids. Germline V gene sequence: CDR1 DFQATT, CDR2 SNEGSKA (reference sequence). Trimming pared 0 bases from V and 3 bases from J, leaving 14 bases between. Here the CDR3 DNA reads TGCAGTGCTAGAGATGGGGGGAGGGGGGACACTGAAGCTTTCTTT. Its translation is CSARDGGRGDTEAFF.

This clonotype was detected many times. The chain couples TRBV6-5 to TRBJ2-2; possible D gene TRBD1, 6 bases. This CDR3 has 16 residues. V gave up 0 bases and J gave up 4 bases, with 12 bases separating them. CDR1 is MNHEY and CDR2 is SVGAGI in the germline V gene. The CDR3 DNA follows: TGTGCCAGCAGTTACTCTCCAGGGGTGGGCACCGGGGAGCTGTTTTTT. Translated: CASSYSPGVGTGELFF.

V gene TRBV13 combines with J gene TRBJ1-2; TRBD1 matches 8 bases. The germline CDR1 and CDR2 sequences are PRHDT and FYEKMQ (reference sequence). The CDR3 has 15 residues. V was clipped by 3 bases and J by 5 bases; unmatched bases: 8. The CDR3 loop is CASSFSGGVTYGYTF. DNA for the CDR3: TGTGCCAGCAGCTTTTCAGGGGGCGTAACATATGGCTACACCTTC.

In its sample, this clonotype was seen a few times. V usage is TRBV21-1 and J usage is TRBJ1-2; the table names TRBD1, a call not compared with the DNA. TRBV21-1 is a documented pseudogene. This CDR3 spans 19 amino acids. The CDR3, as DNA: TGTGCCAGCAGCGGTCGCCTCCGGGACAGGGAGGATGGGACCTATGGCTACACCTTC. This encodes CASSGRLRDREDGTYGYTF.

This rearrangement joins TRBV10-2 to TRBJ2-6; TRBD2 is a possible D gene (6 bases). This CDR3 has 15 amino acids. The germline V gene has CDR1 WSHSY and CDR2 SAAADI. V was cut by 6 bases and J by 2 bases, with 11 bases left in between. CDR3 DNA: TGCGCCAGCAGCGGCGGGGTTACTGGGGCCAACGTCCTGACTTTC. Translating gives CASSGGVTGANVLTF.

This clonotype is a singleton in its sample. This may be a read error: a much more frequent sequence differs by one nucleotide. The CDR3 sequence: CASSYLLNQLQHF. CDR3 in DNA: TGTGCCAGCAGTTATCTGTTGAATCAGCTCCAGCATTTT. The chain employs TRBV6-6 and TRBJ1-5; D uncertain. Germline V gene sequence: CDR1 MNHNY, CDR2 SVGAGI (reference sequence). The CDR3 loop spans 13 amino acids.

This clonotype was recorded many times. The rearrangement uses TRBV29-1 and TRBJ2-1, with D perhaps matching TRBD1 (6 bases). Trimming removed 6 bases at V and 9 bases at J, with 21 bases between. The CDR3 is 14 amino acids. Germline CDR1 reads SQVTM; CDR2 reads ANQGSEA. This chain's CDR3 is CSVARTDARGEQFF. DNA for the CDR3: TGCAGCGTAGCTAGGACAGATGCACGGGGTGAGCAGTTCTTC.

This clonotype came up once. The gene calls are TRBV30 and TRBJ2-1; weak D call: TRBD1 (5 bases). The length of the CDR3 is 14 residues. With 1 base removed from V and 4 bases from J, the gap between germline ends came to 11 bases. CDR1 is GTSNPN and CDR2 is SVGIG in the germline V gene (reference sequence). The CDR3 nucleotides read TGTGCCTGGAGTGGGGGCAGACCTTACAATGAGCAGTTCTTC. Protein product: CAWSGGRPYNEQFF.

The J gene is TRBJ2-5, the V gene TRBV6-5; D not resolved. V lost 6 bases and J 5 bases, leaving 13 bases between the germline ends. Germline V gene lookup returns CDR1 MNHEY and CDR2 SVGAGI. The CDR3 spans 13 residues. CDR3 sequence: CASRSEVVETQYF. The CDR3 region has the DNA TGTGCCAGCAGGTCCGAGGTAGTTGAGACCCAGTACTTC.

The CDR3 nucleotides are TGTGCCAGCAGCTTGAGGCCGGCCTACGAGCAGTACTTC. It translates to CASSLRPAYEQYF. The chain couples TRBV5-5 to TRBJ2-4; D not certain. The J call may be wrong; the DNA end is better matched by TRBJ2-7. There are 13 residues in the CDR3. Germline values: CDR1 SGHKS, CDR2 YYEKEE (reference sequence).

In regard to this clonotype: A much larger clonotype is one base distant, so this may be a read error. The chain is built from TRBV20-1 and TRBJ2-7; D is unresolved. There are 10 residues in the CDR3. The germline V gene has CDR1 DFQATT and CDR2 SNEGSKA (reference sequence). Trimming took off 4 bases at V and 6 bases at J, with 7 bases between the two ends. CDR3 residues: CSAMVAEQYF. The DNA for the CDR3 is TGCAGTGCTATGGTAGCCGAGCAGTACTTC.

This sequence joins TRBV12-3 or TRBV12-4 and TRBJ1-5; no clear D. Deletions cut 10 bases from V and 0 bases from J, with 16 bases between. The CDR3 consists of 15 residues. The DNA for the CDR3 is TGTGCCAACAGCCCCATCGGGTTTAGCAATCAGCCCCAGCATTTT. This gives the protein CANSPIGFSNQPQHF.

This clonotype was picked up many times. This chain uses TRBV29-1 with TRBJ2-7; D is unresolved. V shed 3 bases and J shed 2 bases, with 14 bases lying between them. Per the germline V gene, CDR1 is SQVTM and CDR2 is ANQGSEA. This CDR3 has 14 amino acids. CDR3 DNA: TGCAGCGTTGACCGGGCCGCCGCAACCTACGAGCAGTACTTC. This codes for CSVDRAAATYEQYF.

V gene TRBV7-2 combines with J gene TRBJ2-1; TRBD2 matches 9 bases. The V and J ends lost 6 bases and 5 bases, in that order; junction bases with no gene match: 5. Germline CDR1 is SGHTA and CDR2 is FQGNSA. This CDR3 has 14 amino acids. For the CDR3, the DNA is TGTGCCAGCAGAGCGGGAGGTGGAAACAATGAGCAGTTCTTC. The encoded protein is CASRAGGGNNEQFF. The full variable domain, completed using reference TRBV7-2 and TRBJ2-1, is GAGVSQSPSNKVTEKGKDVELRCDPISGHTALYWYRQSLGQGLEFLIYFQGNSAPDKSGLPSDRFSAERTGGSVSTLTIQRTQQEDSAVYLCASRAGGGNNEQFFGPGTRLTVL.

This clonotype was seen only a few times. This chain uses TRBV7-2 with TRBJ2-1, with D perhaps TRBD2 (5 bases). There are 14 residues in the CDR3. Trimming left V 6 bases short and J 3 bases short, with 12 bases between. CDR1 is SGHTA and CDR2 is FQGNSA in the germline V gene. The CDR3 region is CASRPSGYYNEQFF. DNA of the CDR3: TGTGCCAGCAGGCCGAGCGGATACTACAATGAGCAGTTCTTC.

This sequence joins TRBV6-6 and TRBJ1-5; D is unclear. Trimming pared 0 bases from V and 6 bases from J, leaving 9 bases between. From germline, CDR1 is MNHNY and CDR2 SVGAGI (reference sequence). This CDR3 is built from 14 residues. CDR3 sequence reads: CASSYSGEGQPQHF. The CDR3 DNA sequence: TGTGCCAGCAGTTACTCGGGTGAAGGTCAGCCCCAGCATTTT.

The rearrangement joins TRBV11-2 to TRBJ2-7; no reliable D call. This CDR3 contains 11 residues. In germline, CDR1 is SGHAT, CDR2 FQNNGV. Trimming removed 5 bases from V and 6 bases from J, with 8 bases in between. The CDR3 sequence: CASSLQFEQYF. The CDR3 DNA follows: TGTGCCAGCAGCCTTCAATTCGAGCAGTACTTC. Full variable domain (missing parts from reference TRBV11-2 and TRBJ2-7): EAGVAQSPRYKIIEKRQSVAFWCNPISGHATLYWYQQILGQGPKLLIQFQNNGVVDDSQLPKDRFSAERLKGVDSTLKIQPAKLEDSAVYLCASSLQFEQYFGPGTRLTVT.

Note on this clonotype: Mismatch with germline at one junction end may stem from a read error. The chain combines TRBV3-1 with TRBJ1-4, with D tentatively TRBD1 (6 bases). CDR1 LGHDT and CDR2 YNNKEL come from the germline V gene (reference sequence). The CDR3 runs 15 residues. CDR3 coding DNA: TGTGCCAGCAGCCACCCGGACAGATCTAATGAAAAACGGTTTTTT. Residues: CASSHPDRSNEKRFF.